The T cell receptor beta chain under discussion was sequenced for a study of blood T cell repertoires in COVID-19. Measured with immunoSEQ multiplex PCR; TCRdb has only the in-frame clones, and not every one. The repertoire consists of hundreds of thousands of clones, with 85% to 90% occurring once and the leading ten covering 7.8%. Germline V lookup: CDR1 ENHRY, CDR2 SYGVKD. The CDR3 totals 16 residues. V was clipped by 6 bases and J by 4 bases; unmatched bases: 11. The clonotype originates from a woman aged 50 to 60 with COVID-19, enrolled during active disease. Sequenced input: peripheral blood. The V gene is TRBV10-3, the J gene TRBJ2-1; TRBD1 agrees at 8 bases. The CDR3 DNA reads TGTGCCATCAGGGACGGTAAGGGGACAGGATACAATGAGCAGTTCTTC. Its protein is CAIRDGKGTGYNEQFF.